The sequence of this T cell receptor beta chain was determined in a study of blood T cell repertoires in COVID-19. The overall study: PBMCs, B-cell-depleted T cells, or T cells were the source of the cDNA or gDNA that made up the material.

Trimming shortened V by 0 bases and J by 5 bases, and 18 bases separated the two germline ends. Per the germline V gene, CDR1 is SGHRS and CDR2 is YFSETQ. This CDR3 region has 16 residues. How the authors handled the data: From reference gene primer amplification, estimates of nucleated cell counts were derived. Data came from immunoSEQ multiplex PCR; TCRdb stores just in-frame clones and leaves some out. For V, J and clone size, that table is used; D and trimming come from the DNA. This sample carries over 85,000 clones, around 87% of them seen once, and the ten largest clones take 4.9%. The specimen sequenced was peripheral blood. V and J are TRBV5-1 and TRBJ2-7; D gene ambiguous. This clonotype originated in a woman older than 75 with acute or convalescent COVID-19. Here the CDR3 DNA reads TGCGCCAGCAGCTTGGATCCTGTTTTAGTGGGCCACGAGCAGTACTTC. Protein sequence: CASSLDPVLVGHEQYF. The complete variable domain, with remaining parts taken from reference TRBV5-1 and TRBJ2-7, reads KAGVTQTPRYLIKTRGQQVTLSCSPISGHRSVSWYQQTPGQGLQFLFEYFSETQRNKGNFPGRFSGRQFSNSRSEMNVSTLELGDSALYLCASSLDPVLVGHEQYFGPGTRLTVT.